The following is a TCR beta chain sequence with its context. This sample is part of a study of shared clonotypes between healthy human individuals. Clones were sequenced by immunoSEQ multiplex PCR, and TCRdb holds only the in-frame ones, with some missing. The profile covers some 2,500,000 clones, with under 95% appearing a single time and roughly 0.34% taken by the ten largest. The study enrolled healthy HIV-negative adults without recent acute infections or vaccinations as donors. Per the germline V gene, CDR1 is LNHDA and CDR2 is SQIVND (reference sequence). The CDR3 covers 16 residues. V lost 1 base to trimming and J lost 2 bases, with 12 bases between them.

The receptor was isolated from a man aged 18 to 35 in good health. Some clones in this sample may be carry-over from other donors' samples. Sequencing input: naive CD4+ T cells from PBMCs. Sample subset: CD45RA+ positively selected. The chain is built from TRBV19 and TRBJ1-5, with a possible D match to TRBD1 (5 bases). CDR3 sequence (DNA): TGTGCCAGTAGTATAGGGGCAGGGTTTGGCAATCAGCCCCAGCATTTT. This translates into CASSIGAGFGNQPQHF.